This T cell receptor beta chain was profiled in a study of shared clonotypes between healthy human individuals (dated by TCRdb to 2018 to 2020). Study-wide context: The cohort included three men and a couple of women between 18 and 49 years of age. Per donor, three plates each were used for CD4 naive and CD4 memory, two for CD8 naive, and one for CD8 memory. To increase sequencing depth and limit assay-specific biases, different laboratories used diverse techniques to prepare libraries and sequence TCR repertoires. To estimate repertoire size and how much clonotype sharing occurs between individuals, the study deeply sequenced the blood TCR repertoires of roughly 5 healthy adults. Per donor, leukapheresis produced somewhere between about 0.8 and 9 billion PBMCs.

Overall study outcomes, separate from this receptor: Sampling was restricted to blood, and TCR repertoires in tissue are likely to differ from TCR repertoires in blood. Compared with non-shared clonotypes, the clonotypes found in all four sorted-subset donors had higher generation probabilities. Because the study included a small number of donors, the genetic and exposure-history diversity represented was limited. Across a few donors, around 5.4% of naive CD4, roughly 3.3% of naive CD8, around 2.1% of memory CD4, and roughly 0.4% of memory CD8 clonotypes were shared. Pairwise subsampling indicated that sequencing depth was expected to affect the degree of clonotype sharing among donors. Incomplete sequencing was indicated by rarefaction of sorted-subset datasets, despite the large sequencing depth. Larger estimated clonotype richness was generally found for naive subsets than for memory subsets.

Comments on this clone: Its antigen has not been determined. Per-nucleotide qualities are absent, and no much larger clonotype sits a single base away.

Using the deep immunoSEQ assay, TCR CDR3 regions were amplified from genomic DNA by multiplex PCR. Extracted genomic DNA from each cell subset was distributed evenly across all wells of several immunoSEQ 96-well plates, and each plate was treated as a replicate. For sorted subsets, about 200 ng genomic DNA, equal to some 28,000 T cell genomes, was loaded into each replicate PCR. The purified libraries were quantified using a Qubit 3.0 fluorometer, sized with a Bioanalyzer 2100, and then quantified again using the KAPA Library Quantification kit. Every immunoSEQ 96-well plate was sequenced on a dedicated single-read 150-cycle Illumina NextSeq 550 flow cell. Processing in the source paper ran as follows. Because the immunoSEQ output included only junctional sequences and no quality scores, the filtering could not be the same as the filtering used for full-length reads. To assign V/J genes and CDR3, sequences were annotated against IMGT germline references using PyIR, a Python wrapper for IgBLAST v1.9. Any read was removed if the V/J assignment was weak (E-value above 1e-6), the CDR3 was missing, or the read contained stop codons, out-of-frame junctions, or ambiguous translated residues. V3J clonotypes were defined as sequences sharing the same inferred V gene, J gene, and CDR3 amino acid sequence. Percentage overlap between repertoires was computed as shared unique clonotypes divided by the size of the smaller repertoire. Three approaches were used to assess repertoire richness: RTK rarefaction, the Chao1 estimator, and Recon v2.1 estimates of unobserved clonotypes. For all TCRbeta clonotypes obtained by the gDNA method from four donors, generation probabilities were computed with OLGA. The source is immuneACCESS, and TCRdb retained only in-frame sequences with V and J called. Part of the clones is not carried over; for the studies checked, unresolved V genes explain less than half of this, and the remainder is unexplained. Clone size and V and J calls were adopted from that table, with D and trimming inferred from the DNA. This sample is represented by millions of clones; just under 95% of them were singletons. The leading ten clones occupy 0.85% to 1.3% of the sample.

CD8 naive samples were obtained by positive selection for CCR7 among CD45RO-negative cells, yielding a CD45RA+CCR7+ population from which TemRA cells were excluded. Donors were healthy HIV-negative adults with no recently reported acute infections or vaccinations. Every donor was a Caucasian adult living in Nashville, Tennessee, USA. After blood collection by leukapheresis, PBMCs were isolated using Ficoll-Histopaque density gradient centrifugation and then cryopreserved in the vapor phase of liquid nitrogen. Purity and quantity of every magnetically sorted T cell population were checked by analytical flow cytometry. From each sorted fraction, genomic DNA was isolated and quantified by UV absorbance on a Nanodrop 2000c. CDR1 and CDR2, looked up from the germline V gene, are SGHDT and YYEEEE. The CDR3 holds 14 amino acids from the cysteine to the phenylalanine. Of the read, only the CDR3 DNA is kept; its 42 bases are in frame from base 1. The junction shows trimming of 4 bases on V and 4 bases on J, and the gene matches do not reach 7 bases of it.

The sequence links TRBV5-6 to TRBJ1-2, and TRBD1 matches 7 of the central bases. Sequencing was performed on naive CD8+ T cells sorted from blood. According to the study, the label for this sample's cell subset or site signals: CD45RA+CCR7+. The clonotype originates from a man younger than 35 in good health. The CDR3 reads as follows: CASSQGGLSYGYTF. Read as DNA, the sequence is TGTGCCAGCAGCCAGGGGGGGCTCAGCTATGGCTACACCTTC.